Below, 11 T cell receptor beta chains from the same sample are listed, as sequenced in a study of blood T cell repertoires in COVID-19. Sequencing used immunoSEQ multiplex PCR; TCRdb keeps in-frame clones, though not all of them. The table lists some 200,000 clones, 65% to 90% of them singletons. Source material: peripheral blood. Source of these receptors: a man aged 50 to 59 with active or convalescent COVID-19.

The chain joins TRBV2 to TRBJ2-2, with 9 bases matching TRBD1. After removal of 6 bases from V and 3 bases from J, the junction contained 5 bases not matched to a gene. The germline gives CDR1 SNHLY, CDR2 FYNNEI. CDR3 length equals 15 residues. CDR3 sequence: CASSPGTGHTGELFF. The CDR3 DNA reads as TGTGCCAGCAGCCCCGGGACAGGGCACACCGGGGAGCTGTTTTTT.

This CDR3 is CASLHREDSPLHF. The CDR3, as DNA: TGTGCCAGTTTACACAGGGAAGATTCACCCCTCCACTTT. The chain combines TRBV28 with TRBJ1-6, with D tentatively TRBD1 (6 bases). The CDR3 extends over 13 amino acids. Germline lookup yields CDR1 MDHEN and CDR2 SYDVKM. Trimming left V 9 bases short and J 8 bases short, with 14 bases between.

The chain is built from TRBV3-1 (or the pseudogene TRBV3-2) and TRBJ2-2; 7 bases align to TRBD2. CDR1 is LGHDT, CDR2 YNNKEL, per germline (reference sequence). This CDR3 has 14 amino acids. V dropped 5 bases and J dropped 3; count of bases not matched to a gene: 3. The CDR3 DNA is TGTGCCAGCAGCTCGGGACTATACACCGGGGAGCTGTTTTTT. Its protein is CASSSGLYTGELFF.

This chain links TRBV18 with TRBJ2-3; TRBD1 agrees at 7 bases. V shed 3 bases, J shed 4 bases, and the junction held 7 bases outside the gene matches. Per the germline V gene, CDR1 is KGHSH and CDR2 is LQKENI. This CDR3 spans 15 amino acids. CDR3 DNA: TGTGCCAGCTCACCTCAGGGGGTTGGGGCAGATACGCAGTATTTT. Protein sequence: CASSPQGVGADTQYF.

V gene TRBV5-1 combines with J gene TRBJ2-3; 14 bases are a match to TRBD2. Germline-derived CDR1 and CDR2 are SGHRS and YFSETQ. This CDR3 comprises 17 residues. The V and J ends lost 0 bases and 3 bases, in that order; junction bases with no gene match: 3. The CDR3 DNA reads as TGCGCCAGCAGCTTGGGGGGACTAGCGGGAGCGACAGATACGCAGTATTTT. This sequence encodes CASSLGGLAGATDTQYF.

This chain links TRBV24-1 with TRBJ2-3; a weak D match, TRBD2 (6 bases). The germline V and J ends were trimmed by 4 bases and 0 bases, with 13 bases remaining between them. Germline V gene data show CDR1 as KGHDR and CDR2 as SFDVKD. This CDR3 has 16 residues. This CDR3 is CATSDPGGASTDTQYF. The CDR3 DNA reads TGTGCCACCAGTGACCCAGGAGGGGCTAGCACAGATACGCAGTATTTT.

The gene calls are TRBV27 and TRBJ2-7, with 7 bases lining up with TRBD1. Germline CDR1 and CDR2: MNHEY and SMNVEV (reference sequence). The CDR3 totals 19 residues. Trimming at V came to 0 bases and at J to 1 base, leaving 15 bases not matched to a gene. CDR3 nucleotides: TGTGCCAGCAGTTTATCGGTCCCGGACAGGCGTCCCATGTCCTACGAGCAGTACGTC. This sequence encodes CASSLSVPDRRPMSYEQYV.

The chain is built from TRBV3-1 (or the pseudogene TRBV3-2) and TRBJ1-5, with 7 bases matching TRBD1. Trimming cost V 0 bases and J 4 bases; bases outside gene matches: 18. Per germline, CDR1 LGHDT and CDR2 YNNKEL (reference sequence). This CDR3 is 20 amino acids long. The CDR3 DNA follows: TGTGCCAGCAGCCAAGATTACCCACCCCCGGGACAGAGCGTGAATCAGCCCCAGCATTTT. Its translation is CASSQDYPPPGQSVNQPQHF.

CDR3 bases: TGTGCCAGCAGCACCGGACAGGGATTCTCTGGAAACACCATATATTTT. Translated, it gives CASSTGQGFSGNTIYF. The genes are TRBV28 and TRBJ1-3, with TRBD1 identical over 8 bases. V lost 6 bases to trimming and J lost 0 bases; unmatched junction nucleotides: 7. This CDR3 comprises 16 residues. Looked up from germline, CDR1 is MDHEN and CDR2 is SYDVKM.

The CDR3 nucleotides are TGTGCCAGCAGGGCAACTAGCGGGAGCAATGAGCAGTTCTTC. This codes for CASRATSGSNEQFF. This chain joins TRBV28 and TRBJ2-1; TRBD2 aligns across 11 bases. The CDR3 runs to 14 residues. Per the germline V gene, CDR1 is MDHEN and CDR2 is SYDVKM. Losses at the gene ends were 6 bases for V and 6 bases for J; bases not matched to a gene: 4.

Only one count was recorded for this clone. The chain employs TRBV3-1 (or the pseudogene TRBV3-2) and TRBJ2-5; the D gene is possibly TRBD1 (6 bases). In germline, CDR1 is LGHDT, CDR2 YNNKEL (reference sequence). This CDR3 is built from 17 residues. Trimming shortened V by 1 base and J by 1 base, and 16 bases separated the two germline ends. CDR3 residues: CASSQVFRQGTQETQYF. Here the CDR3 DNA reads TGTGCCAGCAGCCAAGTGTTCCGGCAGGGGACCCAAGAGACCCAGTACTTC.